The 16 T cell receptor beta chains listed next were all sequenced from one sample in a study of spatial heterogeneity in lung cancer. Time point reported: sample taken at primary tumor resection. MiXCR, run by TCRdb on the 5' RACE reads, gives a single entry per CDR3 protein. The data contain about 3,500 distinct CDR3 sequences, just over 5% of them seen just once; the ten biggest clones take up about 30%. Study-wide results and limits: Tracking of tumor mutation counts was seen in expanded intratumoral alpha and beta TCR counts.

The antigens these receptors bind are not known. The source material was lung tumor tissue, sampled at surgery. The origin of the receptors is a female donor with early-stage non-small cell lung cancer.

In this sample, this clonotype is medium-sized (0.01 to 0.1%). This beta chain lies outside the target of a library built for alpha chains; its clone size means little. This rearrangement joins TRBV3-1 to TRBJ2-3; unclear D gene. The CDR3 is 14 residues long. The V end was cut by 0 bases, the J end by 4 bases, with 8 bases between. CDR1 and CDR2 from the germline V gene are LGHDT and YNNKEL (reference sequence). The CDR3 coding sequence is TGTGCCAGCAGCCAAGATTTCCGGTCAGATACGCAGTATTTT. It yields the protein CASSQDFRSDTQYF.

This clonotype was detected ten times or more. This beta chain is a stray sequence in a library constructed for alpha chains; its clone size is not meaningful. The gene calls are TRBV12-3 or TRBV12-4 and TRBJ2-7; either TRBD1 or TRBD2 may supply D (6 bases each). V gave up 8 bases and J gave up 7 bases, with 18 bases separating them. This CDR3 contains 13 residues. The CDR3, as DNA: TGTGCCAGCGGGGGGCAGCCTACGAGGGAGCAGTACTTC. Protein: CASGGQPTREQYF.

Sample share makes this clonotype medium-sized. As an off-target read in a library built for alpha chains, this beta chain has a frequency of little significance. The chain couples TRBV7-9 to TRBJ2-7; D unresolved. There are 15 residues in the CDR3. In germline, CDR1 is SEHNR, CDR2 FQNEAQ (reference sequence). The V end lost 0 bases, the J end lost 3 bases, and 12 bases lay between the germline ends. As DNA, the CDR3 is TGTGCCAGCAGCTTAGCGGGTGGGCAGAACTACGAGCAGTACTTC. Translating gives CASSLAGGQNYEQYF.

Notes on this clonotype: A much larger clone sits a single nucleotide away, making a read error possible. This beta chain turned up in a library designed for alpha chains; as an off-target read, its abundance says little. The CDR3 reads CASRVWKGTGTNQPQHF. In DNA, the CDR3 is TGTGCCAGCAGAGTTTGGAAGGGGACAGGGACCAATCAGCCCCAGCATTTT. V gene TRBV28 combines with J gene TRBJ1-5; 9 nucleotides line up with TRBD1. Losses at the gene ends were 6 bases for V and 3 bases for J; bases not matched to a gene: 12. Germline V CDR1 and CDR2: MDHEN, SYDVKM. The CDR3 extends over 17 amino acids.

In its sample, this clonotype ranks as medium-sized. With the library built for alpha chains, this beta chain is off target and its frequency is not meaningful. The CDR3 region is CASSGHRGPGELFF. CDR3 DNA sequence: TGTGCCAGCAGCGGCCACAGGGGACCCGGGGAGCTGTTTTTT. The J gene is TRBJ2-2, the V gene TRBV5-8; 7 bases map to TRBD1. This CDR3 has 14 residues. Germline V lookup: CDR1 SGHTS, CDR2 YDEGEE. Trimming at V came to 4 bases and at J to 6 bases, leaving 6 bases not matched to a gene.

Comments on this clonotype: As an off-target read in a library built for alpha chains, this beta chain has a frequency of little significance. This sequence joins TRBV7-9 and TRBJ2-2; no definite D call. This CDR3 comprises 16 residues. V was trimmed by 2 bases and J by 0 bases, leaving 10 bases between them. Germline CDR1 is SEHNR and CDR2 is FQNEAQ (reference sequence). The CDR3 bases are TGTGCCAGCAGCTTAAGGCGCAGCGCGAACACCGGGGAGCTGTTTTTT. Amino acids: CASSLRRSANTGELFF. The variable domain in full, completed from reference TRBV7-9 and TRBJ2-2, reads DTGVSQNPRHKITKRGQNVTFRCDPISEHNRLYWYRQTLGQGPEFLTYFQNEAQLEKSRLLSDRFSAERPKGSFSTLEIQRTEQGDSAMYLCASSLRRSANTGELFFGEGSRLTVL.

This clonotype was recorded a few times. This beta chain is a stray sequence in a library constructed for alpha chains; its clone size is not meaningful. The gene calls are TRBV12-3 or TRBV12-4 and TRBJ2-1; TRBD1 matches at 8 bases. Unmatched junction bases numbered 6, after V lost 2 bases and J lost 9 bases. CDR3 length: 14 amino acids. The CDR3 nucleotides read TGTGCCAGCAGTTTACAGGGGGCTGTGGGTGAGCAGTTCTTC. Residues: CASSLQGAVGEQFF.

In its sample, this clonotype is large. The library was prepared for alpha chains; this beta chain is a stray read, so its frequency means little. The V call is TRBV12-3 or TRBV12-4, the J call TRBJ2-6, with D perhaps TRBD2 (7 bases). CDR3 size: 16 residues. The V end was cut by 7 bases, the J end by 0 bases, with 13 bases between. Written as DNA, the CDR3 is TGTGCCAGCACCCAGGGGAGGGGCTCTGGGGCCAACGTCCTGACTTTC. Its translation: CASTQGRGSGANVLTF.

This clonotype was found a few times. The library was built for alpha chains, so this beta chain is an off-target read and its size means little. The rearrangement joins TRBV4-2 to TRBJ1-3; no firm D call. Trimming shortened V by 1 base and J by 0 bases, and 10 bases separated the two germline ends. Germline CDR1 is LGHNA and CDR2 is YNFKEQ. The CDR3 consists of 16 residues. CDR3 bases: TGTGCCAGCAGCCAAGGTCCTCAGAGCTCTGGAAACACCATATATTTT. Translation gives CASSQGPQSSGNTIYF.

In the case of this clonotype: This beta chain is a stray sequence in a library constructed for alpha chains; its clone size is not meaningful. The chain employs TRBV27 and TRBJ1-1; D not certain. From germline, CDR1 is MNHEY and CDR2 SMNVEV (reference sequence). V was shortened by 3 bases and J by 0 bases, with 5 bases between the two germline ends. The CDR3 consists of 13 residues. The CDR3 DNA reads TGTGCCAGCAGTTTTGTCATGAACACTGAAGCTTTCTTT. This gives the protein CASSFVMNTEAFF.

By frequency in the sample, this clonotype is medium-sized (0.01 to 0.1%). This beta chain is a stray read from a library made for alpha chains; its abundance is not meaningful. The chain combines TRBV9 with TRBJ1-1, with 8 positions matching TRBD1. The CDR3 consists of 18 residues. V shed 0 bases and J 1 base; nucleotides not matched to a gene: 11. CDR1 is SGDLS and CDR2 is YYNGEE in the germline V gene. CDR3 bases: TGTGCCAGCAGCGTAGACAAAACAGGGGGATCGGGGAACACTGAAGCTTTCTTT. This translates into CASSVDKTGGSGNTEAFF.

In its sample, this clonotype was seen many times. Being off target in a library aimed at alpha chains, this beta chain has a size of little meaning. The chain employs TRBV11-2 and TRBJ1-2; D ambiguous. V lost 0 bases, J lost 3 bases, and 2 bases lay in between. The CDR3 extends over 12 amino acids. Germline V gene sequence: CDR1 SGHAT, CDR2 FQNNGV. CDR3 sequence (DNA): TGTGCCAGCAGCTTAGATTACTATGGCTACACCTTC. Translated, it gives CASSLDYYGYTF.

By sample share, this clonotype is medium-sized. This beta chain appears as a stray read in a library generated for alpha chains; its size is not informative. The chain is built from TRBV28 and TRBJ2-7; D is unclear. The V and J ends lost 2 bases and 5 bases respectively, with 4 bases between them. The V gene's germline CDR1 is MDHEN and CDR2 SYDVKM. The CDR3 sequence is 11 residues long. CDR3 sequence reads: CASSLRNEQYV. DNA of the CDR3: TGTGCCAGCAGTTTACGGAACGAGCAGTACGTC.

This clonotype rates as medium-sized. This beta chain lies outside the target of a library built for alpha chains; its clone size means little. This chain connects TRBV2 to TRBJ2-7, with TRBD2 matching 12 bases. Germline CDR1 reads SNHLY; CDR2 reads FYNNEI. The CDR3 length is 14 residues. J was trimmed by 7 bases and V by 5 bases; bases with no gene match: 6. CDR3 in amino acids: CASSTSGRREEQYF. DNA for the CDR3: TGTGCCAGCAGTACTAGCGGGAGGCGGGAAGAGCAGTACTTC.

This clonotype was seen at least ten times. This beta chain is an unintended read in a library built for alpha chains; its size means little. The rearrangement uses TRBV7-2 and TRBJ2-3; D call uncertain. Trimming took 1 base from V and 7 from J, leaving 12 bases between them. The CDR3 is 14 amino acids. Germline V gene sequence: CDR1 SGHTA, CDR2 FQGNSA. CDR3 nucleotide sequence: TGTGCCAGCAGCTTAGGGCCTTTGACAAATACGCAGTATTTT. It translates to CASSLGPLTNTQYF.

A remark on this clonotype: This beta chain came through as a stray read in a library set up for alpha chains, and its size says little. The V gene is TRBV18, the J gene TRBJ2-5; D is uncertain. V was shortened by 2 bases and J by 5 bases, with 6 bases between the two germline ends. Germline V gives CDR1 KGHSH, CDR2 LQKENI. The CDR3 contains 12 residues. CDR3 sequence: CASSPNLETQYF. Here the CDR3 DNA reads TGTGCCAGCTCACCAAATCTCGAGACCCAGTACTTC.